This TCR beta chain was sequenced during a study of Graves' ophthalmopathy and Graves' hyperthyroidism. Trimming took off 3 bases at V and 5 bases at J, with 10 bases between the two ends. CDR3 length: 13 residues. Germline values: CDR1 MGHDK, CDR2 SYGVNS. Using RNA transcripts, the TCR beta CDR3 regions were amplified. First-round RT-PCR employed HTBI primers, with a second-round multiplex PCR after it. One entry per CDR3 protein, called by TCRdb with MiXCR from the multiplex PCR reads. This table has a few hundred thousand distinct CDR3 sequences, roughly 21% appearing once. V is TRBV25-1 and J is TRBJ1-1; tentatively, D is TRBD1 (6 bases). The source of this sequence is a young woman with stable Graves' hyperthyroidism. The sample comprised peripheral blood. In DNA, the CDR3 is TGTGCCAGCAGTGACACTGGGACAACTGAAGCTTTCTTT. It is translated as CASSDTGTTEAFF.